A single sample gave rise to the 6 T cell receptor beta chains below, sequenced in a study of shared clonotypes between healthy human individuals. Using immunoSEQ multiplex PCR, the repertoire was profiled, and TCRdb retains in-frame clones only, with some absent. Of about 1.5 million clones listed, around 97% were seen once; the top ten hold 1% to 1.5%. Sequencing was done on a sample of naive CD4+ T cells sorted from blood. Subset denoted: CD45RA+ positively selected. These receptors originate from a young man in good health.

V and J are TRBV7-2 and TRBJ2-7; D tentatively reads TRBD1 or TRBD2 (5 bases each). Germline CDR1 and CDR2: SGHTA and FQGNSA. This CDR3 is built from 12 residues. Trimming took off 4 bases at V and 4 bases at J, with 8 bases between the two ends. The CDR3 DNA reads TGTGCCAGCAGCTGGGGGTCGTACGAGCAGTACTTC. The encoded protein is CASSWGSYEQYF.

The chain uses TRBV11-2 and TRBJ2-7; 10 bases fit TRBD2. J lost 3 bases, V lost 5 bases, and 7 bases had no gene match. The CDR3 is 15 amino acids. The germline V gene has CDR1 SGHAT and CDR2 FQNNGV. The CDR3 DNA reads as TGTGCCAGCAGCCAGCGGGAGGGGATATACTACGAGCAGTACTTC. The encoded protein is CASSQREGIYYEQYF.

The J gene is TRBJ2-5, the V gene TRBV7-2, with a possible D match to TRBD2 (7 bases). The V gene lost 11 bases and the J gene lost 6 bases, with 19 bases spanning the gap. Germline V CDR1 and CDR2: SGHTA, FQGNSA. This CDR3 contains 13 residues. The DNA for the CDR3 is TGTGCCGGGGGGGGCCCAGGGATTCAGACCCAGTACTTC. Its translation is CAGGGPGIQTQYF.

The chain combines TRBV28 with TRBJ2-7; 7 positions match TRBD1. The germline gives CDR1 MDHEN, CDR2 SYDVKM. J lost 0 bases, V lost 1 base, and 9 bases had no gene match. The CDR3 consists of 17 residues. CDR3 protein: CASSLLGGSGGSYEQYF. For the CDR3, the DNA is TGTGCCAGCAGTTTATTAGGCGGTTCAGGGGGCTCCTACGAGCAGTACTTC.

The genes are TRBV9 and TRBJ2-2, with a tentative D call TRBD2 (6 bases). Germline-derived CDR1 and CDR2 are SGDLS and YYNGEE. The CDR3 contains 15 residues. V gave up 2 bases and J gave up 1 base, with 9 bases separating them. This CDR3 reads CASSVPSENTGELFF. In DNA form, the CDR3 reads TGTGCCAGCAGCGTCCCTAGCGAGAACACCGGGGAGCTGTTTTTT.

The chain carries TRBV7-2 and TRBJ1-5; D gene unclear. Germline values: CDR1 SGHTA, CDR2 FQGNSA. Trimming left V 2 bases short and J 0 bases short, with 8 bases between. This CDR3 has 15 amino acids. As DNA, the CDR3 is TGTGCCAGCAGCTTATGGCAGGATAGCAATCAGCCCCAGCATTTT. The encoded protein is CASSLWQDSNQPQHF.